The clone carrying this TCR beta chain appeared a single time. The ends were cut back, 4 bases at V and 6 bases at J, with 17 bases in the middle. This CDR3 spans 15 amino acids. The germline gives CDR1 SGHRS, CDR2 YFSETQ. This record belongs to a study of blood T cell repertoires in COVID-19. Libraries were prepared by immunoSEQ multiplex PCR; TCRdb keeps only in-frame clonotypes and omits some of them. The sample has fewer than 300,000 clones; around 82% are singletons. The sequencing sample was made of peripheral blood. This TCR came from a human donor in a cohort sampled during active COVID-19. The rearrangement joins TRBV5-1 to TRBJ2-1; D ambiguous. CDR3 sequence: CASSPLGVGGNEQFF. CDR3 sequence (DNA): TGCGCCAGCAGCCCGTTAGGAGTAGGTGGCAATGAGCAGTTCTTC.